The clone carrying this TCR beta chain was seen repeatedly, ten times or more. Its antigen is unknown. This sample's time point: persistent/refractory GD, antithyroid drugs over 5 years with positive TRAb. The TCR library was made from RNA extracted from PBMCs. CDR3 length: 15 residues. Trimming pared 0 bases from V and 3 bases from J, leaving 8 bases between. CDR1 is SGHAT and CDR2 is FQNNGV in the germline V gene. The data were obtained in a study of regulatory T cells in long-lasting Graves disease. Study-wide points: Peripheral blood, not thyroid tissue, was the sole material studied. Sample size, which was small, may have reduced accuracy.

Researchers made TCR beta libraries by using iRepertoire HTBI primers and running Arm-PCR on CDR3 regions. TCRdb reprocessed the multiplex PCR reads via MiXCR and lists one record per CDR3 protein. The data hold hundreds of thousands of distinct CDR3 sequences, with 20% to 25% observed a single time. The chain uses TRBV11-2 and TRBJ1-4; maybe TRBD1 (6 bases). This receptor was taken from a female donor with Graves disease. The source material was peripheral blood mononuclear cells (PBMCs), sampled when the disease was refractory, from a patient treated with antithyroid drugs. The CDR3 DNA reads TGTGCCAGCAGCTTAGATGGGGGGCCTAATGAAAAACTGTTTTTT. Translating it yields CASSLDGGPNEKLFF.